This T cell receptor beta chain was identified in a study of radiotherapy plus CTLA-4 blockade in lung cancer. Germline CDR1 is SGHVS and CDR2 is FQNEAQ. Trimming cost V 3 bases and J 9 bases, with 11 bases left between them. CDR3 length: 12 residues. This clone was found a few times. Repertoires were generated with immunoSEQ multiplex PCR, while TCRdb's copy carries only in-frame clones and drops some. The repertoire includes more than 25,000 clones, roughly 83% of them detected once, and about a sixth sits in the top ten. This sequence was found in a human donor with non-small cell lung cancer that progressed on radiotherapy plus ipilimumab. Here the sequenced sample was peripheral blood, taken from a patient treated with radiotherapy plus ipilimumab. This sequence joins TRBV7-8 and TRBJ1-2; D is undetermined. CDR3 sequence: CASSFGSMRYTF. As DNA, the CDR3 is TGTGCCAGCAGCTTCGGATCTATGCGCTACACCTTC.